Below are 26 T cell receptor beta chains sequenced from a single sample in a study of T cell responses to AZD1222 COVID-19 vaccine (dated by TCRdb to about 2021). Interpreted using the paper, the time point label stands for: baseline before first vaccination. Library construction relied on the immunoSEQ multiplex PCR assay. Sourced from immuneACCESS, this table was stored by TCRdb with only in-frame sequences that have V and J called. A share of the clones is absent; for the studies checked, an unresolved V gene accounts for under half, and the remainder has no known explanation. The sample records roughly 79,000 clones, approximately 78% of which are singletons. The ten largest clones capture around 21% of the sample. The source material was peripheral blood, sampled on day 0 of AZD1222 vaccination. These receptors were taken from an adult in good health.

This clone was found a few times. The chain recombines TRBV3-1 (or the pseudogene TRBV3-2) with TRBJ2-1; the D gene is possibly TRBD1 (6 bases). This CDR3 contains 14 residues. V gave up 1 base and J gave up 6 bases, with 10 bases separating them. Germline lookup yields CDR1 LGHDT and CDR2 YNNKEL (reference sequence). The CDR3 loop is CASSQATGLNEQFF. CDR3 DNA sequence: TGTGCCAGCAGCCAAGCCACAGGGCTCAATGAGCAGTTCTTC.

The gene calls are TRBV28 and TRBJ2-3; 11 bases match TRBD2. The germline V gene has CDR1 MDHEN and CDR2 SYDVKM. The CDR3 loop spans 16 amino acids. Trimming removed 6 bases from V and 6 bases from J; junction bases left unmatched: 11. The CDR3 loop is CASRGSSGRNYDTQYF. In DNA form, the CDR3 reads TGTGCCAGCAGGGGGTCTAGCGGGAGGAATTACGATACGCAGTATTTT. Looking up the rest from reference TRBV28 and TRBJ2-3 gives the full variable domain: DVKVTQSSRYLVKRTGEKVFLECVQDMDHENMFWYRQDPGLGLRLIYFSYDVKMKEKGDIPEGYSVSREKKERFSLILESASTNQTSMYLCASRGSSGRNYDTQYFGPGTRLTVL.

The rearrangement links TRBV11-2 to TRBJ2-7; 11 nucleotides line up with TRBD2. Germline V gives CDR1 SGHAT, CDR2 FQNNGV. With V trimmed by 1 base and J by 5 bases, 7 bases remained unmatched. The CDR3 consists of 16 residues. CDR3 loop: CASSLVVAGGPDEQYF. The CDR3 DNA follows: TGTGCCAGCAGCTTAGTCGTAGCGGGAGGGCCCGACGAGCAGTACTTC.

J is TRBJ2-2 and V is TRBV7-9; the match to TRBD2 covers 12 bases. V shed 3 bases, J shed 4 bases, and the junction held 3 bases outside the gene matches. The CDR3 has 16 amino acids. Germline V gene data show CDR1 as SEHNR and CDR2 as FQNEAQ (reference sequence). CDR3 nucleotides: TGTGCCAGCAGCTTCGGACTAGCGGGAACCACCGGGGAGCTGTTTTTT. Translated, it gives CASSFGLAGTTGELFF.

The rearrangement links TRBV25-1 to TRBJ1-1; D unclear. V was shortened by 11 bases and J by 1 base, with 14 bases between the two germline ends. CDR3 size: 13 residues. The germline CDR1 and CDR2 sequences are MGHDK and SYGVNS. The CDR3 region is CASKTPANTEAFF. CDR3 nucleotides: TGTGCCTCTAAAACCCCGGCGAACACTGAAGCTTTCTTT.

V and J are TRBV4-1 and TRBJ2-2, with unresolved D. CDR1 and CDR2 from the germline V gene are MGHRA and YSYEKL. Trimming took 5 bases from V and 4 from J, leaving 11 bases between them. The CDR3 consists of 14 residues. CDR3 protein: CASSRLQGTGELFF. In DNA form, the CDR3 reads TGCGCCAGCAGCAGACTTCAAGGCACCGGGGAGCTGTTTTTT.

The V gene is TRBV5-1, the J gene TRBJ1-2; D is undetermined. Germline V gene lookup returns CDR1 SGHRS and CDR2 YFSETQ. V gave up 4 bases and J gave up 4 bases, with 14 bases separating them. This CDR3 comprises 14 residues. The CDR3 DNA reads as TGCGCCAGCAGCCCCACCTCGGGAACCTATGGCTACACCTTC. Its protein product is CASSPTSGTYGYTF.

The chain uses TRBV14 and TRBJ2-3, with 11 bases lining up with TRBD2. V lost 0 bases and J lost 2; bases outside the gene matches: 10. CDR3 length: 19 amino acids. Germline loops: CDR1 SGHDN, CDR2 FVKESK. The DNA of the CDR3 is TGTGCCAGCAGCCAAGACTGGGGACCGGGACTAGCGGCCACAGATACGCAGTATTTT. Amino acids: CASSQDWGPGLAATDTQYF.

The chain employs TRBV6-1 and TRBJ2-6; perhaps TRBD2 as D (6 bases). Germline V gene sequence: CDR1 MNHNS, CDR2 SASEGT. The CDR3 totals 15 residues. V lost 3 bases and J lost 2, with 8 bases in between. The CDR3 is CASSEEGTGANVLTF. CDR3 nucleotide sequence: TGTGCCAGCAGTGAGGAGGGTACTGGGGCCAACGTCCTGACTTTC.

The J gene is TRBJ1-3, the V gene TRBV29-1, with unresolved D. The CDR3 sequence is 13 residues long. With 7 bases removed from V and 0 bases from J, the gap between germline ends came to 10 bases. Germline V CDR1 and CDR2: SQVTM, ANQGSEA. CDR3 nucleotides: TGCAGCGCTGCGAAGAGCTCTGGAAACACCATATATTTT. As protein: CSAAKSSGNTIYF.

The CDR3 sequence is CASTKNTGVSTEAFF. The CDR3 bases are TGTGCCAGCACTAAGAATACCGGGGTTAGCACTGAAGCTTTCTTT. The chain carries TRBV3-1 (or the pseudogene TRBV3-2) and TRBJ1-1; D unresolved. V was cut by 7 bases and J by 4 bases, with 19 bases left in between. Looked up from germline, CDR1 is LGHDT and CDR2 is YNNKEL (reference sequence). This CDR3 has 15 residues.

The chain has TRBV7-2 and TRBJ2-1, with 8 positions matching TRBD2. CDR3 size: 19 residues. The trim removed 4 bases at V and 6 bases at J, leaving 20 bases unmatched. CDR1 SGHTA and CDR2 FQGNSA come from the germline V gene. The CDR3 sequence: CASSSPSLGPPGLVNEQFF. Written as DNA, the CDR3 is TGTGCCAGCAGCTCACCCTCACTGGGGCCTCCGGGACTAGTCAATGAGCAGTTCTTC.

The J gene is TRBJ1-2, the V gene TRBV2, with 9 positions matching TRBD1. V was clipped by 5 bases and J by 7 bases; unmatched bases: 5. The CDR3 has 13 amino acids. The germline gives CDR1 SNHLY, CDR2 FYNNEI. The CDR3 loop is CASSPTGGSGYTF. The CDR3 region has the DNA TGTGCCAGCAGTCCTACAGGGGGCTCTGGCTACACCTTC.

The genes are TRBV7-9 and TRBJ2-3; unclear D gene. V lost 5 bases and J lost 7, with 10 bases in between. Per the germline V gene, CDR1 is SEHNR and CDR2 is FQNEAQ (reference sequence). The CDR3 extends over 12 amino acids. This CDR3 reads CASSGALNTQYF. The CDR3 DNA is TGTGCCAGCAGCGGCGCTCTAAATACGCAGTATTTT. The full variable domain, with the rest looked up from reference TRBV7-9 and TRBJ2-3, is DTGVSQNPRHKITKRGQNVTFRCDPISEHNRLYWYRQTLGQGPEFLTYFQNEAQLEKSRLLSDRFSAERPKGSFSTLEIQRTEQGDSAMYLCASSGALNTQYFGPGTRLTVL.

The chain uses TRBV7-2 and TRBJ2-5; either TRBD1 or TRBD2 may fit D (5 bases each). The CDR3 spans 14 residues. V shed 1 base and J shed 5 bases, with 11 bases lying between them. Per the germline V gene, CDR1 is SGHTA and CDR2 is FQGNSA. CDR3 amino acids: CASSLGRGGETQYF. Here the CDR3 DNA reads TGTGCCAGCAGCTTAGGACGGGGCGGGGAGACCCAGTACTTC. The entire variable domain, with the rest obtained from reference TRBV7-2 and TRBJ2-5, is as follows: GAGVSQSPSNKVTEKGKDVELRCDPISGHTALYWYRQSLGQGLEFLIYFQGNSAPDKSGLPSDRFSAERTGGSVSTLTIQRTQQEDSAVYLCASSLGRGGETQYFGPGTRLLVL.

V and J are TRBV30 and TRBJ1-2; 8 bases align to TRBD1. The germline CDR1 and CDR2 sequences are GTSNPN and SVGIG (reference sequence). J lost 6 bases, V lost 3 bases, and 9 bases had no gene match. The CDR3 has 14 residues. CDR3 in DNA: TGTGCCTGGAGAAACACAGGGGGGGTAGATGGCTACACCTTC. It yields the protein CAWRNTGGVDGYTF.

The chain employs TRBV18 and TRBJ2-7; a weak D match, TRBD2 (5 bases). Trimming stripped 3 bases from V and 2 bases from J, with 14 bases between. CDR3 length: 15 amino acids. CDR1 is KGHSH and CDR2 is LQKENI in the germline V gene. CDR3 DNA sequence: TGTGCCAGCTCACCTAGAGGGAGTGGCACCTACGAGCAGTACTTC. Its protein is CASSPRGSGTYEQYF.

The rearrangement joins TRBV28 to TRBJ1-2, with D perhaps matching TRBD1 (5 bases). The CDR3 extends over 12 amino acids. The ends were cut back, 5 bases at V and 6 bases at J, with 10 bases in the middle. Germline V gene data show CDR1 as MDHEN and CDR2 as SYDVKM. This CDR3 reads CASSLQGHGYTF. The CDR3, as DNA: TGTGCCAGCAGTCTCCAGGGCCATGGCTACACCTTC.

V and J are TRBV11-2 and TRBJ2-7, with D unresolved. The CDR3 has 12 residues. Germline V CDR1 and CDR2: SGHAT, FQNNGV. The V gene lost 5 bases and the J gene lost 10 bases, with 15 bases spanning the gap. The CDR3, as DNA: TGTGCCAGCAGCCCCTCGTCCGGACCTCAGTACTTC. This encodes CASSPSSGPQYF.

This chain uses TRBV12-1 with TRBJ1-4. TRBV12-1 is described as a pseudogene. The CDR3 is 15 residues long. Written as DNA, the CDR3 is TGTGCCAGCAGCTATGGGGATTCGACTAATGAAAAACTGTTTTTT. This codes for CASSYGDSTNEKLFF.

The V gene is TRBV12-3 or TRBV12-4, the J gene TRBJ2-5; 7 positions agree with TRBD1. The junction had 7 bases not matched to a gene; V was cut back by 7 bases and J by 5 bases. CDR3 length: 13 amino acids. CDR3 protein: CASTSDRVETQYF. Here the CDR3 DNA reads TGTGCCAGCACCTCCGACAGGGTTGAGACCCAGTACTTC.

V usage is TRBV14 and J usage is TRBJ2-7, with D perhaps being TRBD1 or TRBD2 (5 bases each). The V and J ends lost 0 bases and 12 bases respectively, with 12 bases between them. The CDR3 is 12 residues long. Germline CDR1 reads SGHDN; CDR2 reads FVKESK. The CDR3 is CASSQDWDVVYF. The CDR3 DNA follows: TGTGCCAGCAGCCAAGATTGGGACGTGGTGTACTTC.

The V and J genes are TRBV24-1 and TRBJ2-7, with a weak D call TRBD2 (5 bases). V was cut by 4 bases and J by 2 bases, with 14 bases left in between. Germline CDR1 reads KGHDR; CDR2 reads SFDVKD. This CDR3 is 15 amino acids long. The chain's CDR3 is CATSDPTLAPYEQYF. For the CDR3, the DNA is TGTGCCACCAGTGACCCGACCCTAGCTCCCTACGAGCAGTACTTC.

CDR3 amino acids: CASSPNYEQFF. CDR3 sequence (DNA): TGTGCCAGCAGCCCAAACTATGAGCAGTTCTTC. The J gene is TRBJ2-1, the V gene TRBV12-3 or TRBV12-4; no clear D gene. V dropped 6 bases and J dropped 8 bases, with 8 bases sitting between them. The CDR3 sequence is 11 residues long.

The chain links TRBV6-1 to TRBJ2-3; D is ambiguous. Germline assignment: CDR1 MNHNS and CDR2 SASEGT. This CDR3 comprises 15 residues. V dropped 1 base and J dropped 0 bases, with 8 bases sitting between them. CDR3: CASSEEPWSTDTQYF. CDR3 DNA: TGTGCCAGCAGTGAAGAACCCTGGAGCACAGATACGCAGTATTTT.

The chain carries TRBV18 and TRBJ2-1, with TRBD2 identical over 11 bases. Germline lookup yields CDR1 KGHSH and CDR2 LQKENI. The CDR3 has 16 amino acids. J gave up 7 bases and V 1 base, and 6 bases lay outside the gene matches. CDR3 sequence (DNA): TGTGCCAGCTCACCACAACTAGCGGGAGATGGAAATGAGCAGTTCTTC. Translated, it gives CASSPQLAGDGNEQFF.